Below, 4 T cell receptor beta chains from the same sample are listed, as sequenced in a study of cytomegalovirus exposure and HLA in healthy donors. The PCR made use of 60 Vbeta and 13 Jbeta primers. The assay was immunoSEQ multiplex PCR, and TCRdb's table has in-frame clones only and misses some. Of around 76,000 clones detected, 78% appear once; the ten largest clones hold less than 2%. Sequencing input: PBMCs. All receptors come from a man aged 40-55 years in good health and CMV-seronegative.

The rearrangement uses TRBV28 and TRBJ1-1; D not resolved. Trimming removed 6 bases from V and 6 bases from J, with 11 bases in between. The CDR3 covers 12 residues. The germline CDR1 and CDR2 sequences are MDHEN and SYDVKM. Written as DNA, the CDR3 is TGTGCCAGCAGACCTAGTATCGCTGAAGCTTTCTTT. It specifies CASRPSIAEAFF. Full variable domain (missing parts from reference TRBV28 and TRBJ1-1): DVKVTQSSRYLVKRTGEKVFLECVQDMDHENMFWYRQDPGLGLRLIYFSYDVKMKEKGDIPEGYSVSREKKERFSLILESASTNQTSMYLCASRPSIAEAFFGQGTRLTVV.

The chain employs TRBV6-5 and TRBJ1-1; D not certain. The length of the CDR3 is 14 residues. V was clipped by 2 bases and J by 0 bases, with 7 bases between them. CDR1 is MNHEY and CDR2 is SVGAGI in the germline V gene. CDR3 DNA: TGTGCCAGCAGTTACAGCGAGTTGAACACTGAAGCTTTCTTT. Amino acids: CASSYSELNTEAFF.

This clone was counted a single time. V is TRBV9 and J is TRBJ2-5; weak D call: TRBD2 (7 bases). The assigned J gene may be wrong: the sequence end matches TRBJ2-7 better. The CDR3 consists of 15 residues. Germline CDR1 SGDLS, CDR2 YYNGEE. CDR3 in amino acids: CASSAGEGGFYEQYF. The CDR3 coding sequence is TGTGCCAGCAGCGCCGGTGAGGGGGGGTTCTACGAGCAGTACTTC.

The CDR3 DNA is TGTGCCAGCAGCTCAGGTCCCAATCAGCCCCAGCATTTT. Its protein product is CASSSGPNQPQHF. J is TRBJ1-5 and V is TRBV6-1; no definite D call. The CDR3 length is 13 residues. V was trimmed by 6 bases and J by 3 bases, leaving 9 bases between them. CDR1 is MNHNS, CDR2 SASEGT, per germline.